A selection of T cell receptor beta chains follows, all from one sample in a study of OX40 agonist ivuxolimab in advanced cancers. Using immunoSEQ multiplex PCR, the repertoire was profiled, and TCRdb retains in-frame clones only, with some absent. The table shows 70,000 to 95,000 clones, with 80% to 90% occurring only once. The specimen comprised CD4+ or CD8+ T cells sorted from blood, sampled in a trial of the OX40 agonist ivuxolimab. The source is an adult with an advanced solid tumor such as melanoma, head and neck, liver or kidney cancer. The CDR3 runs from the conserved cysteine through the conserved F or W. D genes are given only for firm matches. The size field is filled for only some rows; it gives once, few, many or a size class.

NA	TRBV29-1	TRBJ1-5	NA	CSVLWGNQPQHF	TGCAGCGTCCTCTGGGGCAATCAGCCCCAGCATTTT
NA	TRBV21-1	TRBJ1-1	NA	CASSKARGFNTEAFF	TGTGCCAGCAGCAAAGCAAGGGGATTTAACACTGAAGCTTTCTTT
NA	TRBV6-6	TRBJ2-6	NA	CASNNEGAGANVLTF	TGTGCCAGCAACAACGAGGGGGCTGGGGCCAACGTCCTGACTTTC
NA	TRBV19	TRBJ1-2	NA	CASSIGQFNYGYTF	TGTGCCAGTAGTATAGGGCAATTTAACTATGGCTACACCTTC
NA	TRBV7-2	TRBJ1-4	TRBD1	CASSLGGTGSVKLFF	TGTGCCAGCAGCTTAGGAGGGACAGGTTCGGTAAAACTGTTTTTT
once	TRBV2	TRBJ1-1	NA	CASSENPPPNTEAFF	TGTGCCAGCAGTGAAAACCCCCCACCGAACACTGAAGCTTTCTTT
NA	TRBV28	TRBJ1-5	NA	CASSLQDRGYQPQHF	TGTGCCAGCAGTTTACAGGACCGGGGGTATCAGCCCCAGCATTTT
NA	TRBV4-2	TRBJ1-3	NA	CASSQDIAEGRTIYF	TGTGCCAGCAGCCAAGATATTGCGGAGGGGCGCACCATATATTTT
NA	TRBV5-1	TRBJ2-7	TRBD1	CASSDDRGLSYEQYF	TGCGCCAGCAGCGACGACAGGGGACTCTCCTACGAGCAGTACTTC
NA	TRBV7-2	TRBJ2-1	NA	CASSLARRGEQFF	TGTGCCAGCAGCTTAGCACGCCGCGGTGAGCAGTTCTTC
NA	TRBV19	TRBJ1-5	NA	CASSRWDTESNQPQHF	TGTGCCAGTAGTCGTTGGGACACCGAGTCGAATCAGCCCCAGCATTTT
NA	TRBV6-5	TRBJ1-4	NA	CASSYSGGTTNEKLFF	TGTGCCAGCAGTTACAGTGGAGGGACCACTAATGAAAAACTGTTTTTT
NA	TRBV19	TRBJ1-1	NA	CASNQRGRDRTEAFF	TGTGCCAGTAACCAACGGGGCAGAGATCGGACTGAAGCTTTCTTT
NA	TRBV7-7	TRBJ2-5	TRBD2	CASSLVGLADETQYF	TGTGCTAGCAGCTTAGTTGGGCTAGCGGATGAGACCCAGTACTTC
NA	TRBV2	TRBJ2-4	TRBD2	CASRGTSGGRDIQYF	TGTGCCAGCAGAGGGACTAGCGGGGGTAGGGACATTCAGTACTTC
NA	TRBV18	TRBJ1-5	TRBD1	CASSSGTGSYSNQPQHF	TGTGCCAGCTCATCCGGGACAGGGAGTTATAGCAATCAGCCCCAGCATTTT
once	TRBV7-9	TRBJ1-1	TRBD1	CASSSYRGTEAFF	TGTGCCAGCAGCTCCTACAGGGGAACTGAAGCTTTCTTT
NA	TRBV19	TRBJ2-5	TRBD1	CASRGQGSGETQYF	TGTGCCAGTAGGGGACAGGGGAGTGGAGAGACCCAGTACTTC
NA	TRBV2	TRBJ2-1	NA	CASGGSSYNEQFF	TGTGCCAGCGGGGGTAGCTCCTACAATGAGCAGTTCTTC
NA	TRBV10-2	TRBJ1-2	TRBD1	CASSGTGTNYGYTF	TGCGCCAGCAGCGGGACAGGGACTAACTATGGCTACACCTTC
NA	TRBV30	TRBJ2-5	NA	CAWSRLAGTQYF	TGTGCCTGGAGTAGGCTGGCAGGGACCCAGTACTTC
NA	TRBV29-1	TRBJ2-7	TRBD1	CSVAETGTYEQYF	TGCAGCGTTGCTGAGACAGGGACCTACGAGCAGTACTTC
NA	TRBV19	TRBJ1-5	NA	CASSIEGRGFRQPQHF	TGTGCCAGTAGTATAGAGGGTCGGGGGTTCCGACAGCCCCAGCATTTT
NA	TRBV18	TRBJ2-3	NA	CASSPSGGTDTQYF	TGTGCCAGCTCACCATCCGGGGGCACAGATACGCAGTATTTT
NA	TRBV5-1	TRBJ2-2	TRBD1	CASSFGTVNTGELFF	TGCGCCAGCAGCTTTGGGACAGTGAACACCGGGGAGCTGTTTTTT
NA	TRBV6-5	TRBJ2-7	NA	CASSYSSVSYEQYF	TGTGCCAGCAGTTACTCGTCGGTCTCCTACGAGCAGTACTTC
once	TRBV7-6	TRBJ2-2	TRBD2	CASSYETSGSSNRGELFF	TGTGCCAGCAGCTACGAGACTAGCGGGAGTTCAAATCGGGGGGAGCTGTTTTTT
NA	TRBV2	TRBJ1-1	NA	CASLGQMNTEAFF	TGTGCCAGCCTCGGACAGATGAACACTGAAGCTTTCTTT
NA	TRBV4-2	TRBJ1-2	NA	CASSQDPGSRNRGYTF	TGTGCCAGCAGCCAAGATCCGGGATCTCGGAATCGGGGCTACACCTTC
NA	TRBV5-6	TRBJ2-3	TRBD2	CASRRLAGGSDTQYF	TGTGCCAGCAGGCGACTAGCGGGGGGATCAGATACGCAGTATTTT
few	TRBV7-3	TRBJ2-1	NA	CASSAAVYNEQFF	TGTGCCAGCAGCGCCGCCGTCTACAATGAGCAGTTCTTC
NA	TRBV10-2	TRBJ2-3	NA	CASSEPGILTDTQYF	TGCGCCAGCAGTGAGCCTGGAATACTCACAGATACGCAGTATTTT
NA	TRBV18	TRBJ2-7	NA	CASSPPLAGGKAYEQYF	TGTGCCAGCTCACCACCTTTAGCTGGGGGAAAGGCCTACGAGCAGTACTTC
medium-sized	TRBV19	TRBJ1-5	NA	CASSYTFQPQHF	TGTGCCAGTAGTTACACTTTCCAGCCCCAGCATTTT
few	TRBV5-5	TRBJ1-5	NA	CASSGDSNQPQHF	TGTGCCAGCAGCGGAGACAGCAATCAGCCCCAGCATTTT
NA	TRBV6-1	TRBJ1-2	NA	CASSDRSDYGYTF	TGTGCCAGCAGTGACAGGAGCGACTATGGCTACACCTTC
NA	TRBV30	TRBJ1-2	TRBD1	CAWSTTGGGYTF	TGTGCCTGGAGTACGACAGGGGGCGGCTACACCTTC
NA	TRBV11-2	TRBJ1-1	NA	CASSPLRGRIAEAFF	TGTGCCAGCAGCCCACTTCGGGGGAGGATCGCTGAAGCTTTCTTT
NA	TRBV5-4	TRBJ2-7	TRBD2	CASSFPGLADYEQYF	TGTGCCAGCTCCTTCCCCGGACTAGCGGACTACGAGCAGTACTTC
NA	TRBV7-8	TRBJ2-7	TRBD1	CASSLRTGTGVSYEQYF	TGTGCCAGCAGCTTACGTACCGGGACAGGGGTCTCCTACGAGCAGTACTTC
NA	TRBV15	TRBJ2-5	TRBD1	CATSRERQGQETQYF	TGTGCCACCAGCAGAGAGCGACAGGGGCAAGAGACCCAGTACTTC
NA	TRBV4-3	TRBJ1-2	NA	CASSQEHRVGYGYTF	TGCGCCAGCAGCCAAGAGCACAGGGTCGGCTATGGCTACACCTTC